The next 30 T cell receptor beta chains were all read from a single sample in a study of cytomegalovirus exposure and HLA in healthy donors. The PCR was carried out with 60 Vbeta primers and 13 Jbeta primers. TCRdb's table, derived via immunoSEQ multiplex PCR, lists solely in-frame clones and lacks some. This table has about 100,000 clones, approximately 85% appearing once. The specimen sequenced was PBMCs. The receptor source for this set is a man aged 25-45 years in good health and CMV-seronegative.

The chain is built from TRBV5-1 and TRBJ2-3; no clear D gene. The V end lost 0 bases, the J end lost 0 bases, and 14 bases lay between the germline ends. CDR1 is SGHRS and CDR2 is YFSETQ in the germline V gene. CDR3 length: 17 residues. The CDR3 spells CASSLASWAASTDTQYF. The CDR3 DNA is TGCGCCAGCAGCTTGGCCTCCTGGGCAGCTAGCACAGATACGCAGTATTTT.

V gene TRBV15 combines with J gene TRBJ2-1; D not resolved. Per the germline V gene, CDR1 is LNHNV and CDR2 is YYDKDF (reference sequence). The CDR3 sequence is 15 residues long. Trimming removed 1 base from V and 7 bases from J, with 14 bases in between. CDR3 sequence (DNA): TGTGCCACCAGCAGAGTAACTTGGAGATCGAATGAGCAGTTCTTC. This encodes CATSRVTWRSNEQFF.

This rearrangement joins TRBV6-6 to TRBJ2-1, with 12 bases identical to TRBD1. Germline trimming cut 5 bases from V and 4 bases from J; bases unmatched to any gene: 6. Germline V gene sequence: CDR1 MNHNY, CDR2 SVGAGI (reference sequence). The CDR3 covers 16 residues. The CDR3 loop is CASSPRDRGQYNEQFF. The CDR3 coding sequence is TGTGCCAGCAGTCCCCGGGACAGGGGGCAGTACAATGAGCAGTTCTTC.

This rearrangement joins TRBV7-2 to TRBJ1-2; D is unclear. The CDR3 length is 14 residues. The ends were cut back, 1 base at V and 4 bases at J, with 10 bases in the middle. CDR1 and CDR2 (germline): SGHTA, FQGNSA. CDR3 sequence reads: CASSLVLPIYGYTF. The CDR3 DNA follows: TGTGCCAGCAGCTTAGTGCTCCCTATCTATGGCTACACCTTC.

This chain joins TRBV30 and TRBJ2-7, with no clear D. The V end was cut by 0 bases, the J end by 2 bases, with 11 bases between. In germline, CDR1 is GTSNPN, CDR2 SVGIG (reference sequence). The CDR3 extends over 14 amino acids. The CDR3 sequence: CAWSVRYSTYEQYF. The CDR3, as DNA: TGTGCCTGGAGTGTACGGTACAGCACCTACGAGCAGTACTTC. Drawing the rest from reference TRBV30 and TRBJ2-7, the complete variable domain is SQTIHQWPATLVQPVGSPLSLECTVEGTSNPNLYWYRQAAGRGLQLLFYSVGIGQISSEVPQNLSASRPQDRQFILSSKKLLLSDSGFYLCAWSVRYSTYEQYFGPGTRLTVT.

This CDR3 is CASSPQVGLATSYNEQFF. DNA for the CDR3: TGTGCCAGCAGCCCTCAAGTGGGTCTAGCGACCTCCTACAATGAGCAGTTCTTC. The chain joins TRBV7-9 to TRBJ2-1; D may be TRBD2 (6 bases). V dropped 5 bases and J dropped 0 bases, with 20 bases sitting between them. Germline V gene data show CDR1 as SEHNR and CDR2 as FQNEAQ (reference sequence). The CDR3 length is 18 residues.

This clone appeared once. For the CDR3, the DNA is TGTGCCAGCAGTTTTTCGACAGGTGGCTATGGCTACACCTTC. It codes for CASSFSTGGYGYTF. This sequence joins TRBV27 and TRBJ1-2; D might be TRBD1 (6 bases). Germline V CDR1 and CDR2: MNHEY, SMNVEV (reference sequence). Trimming removed 3 bases at V and 4 bases at J, with 12 bases between. This CDR3 has 14 amino acids.

This chain uses TRBV7-8 with TRBJ1-5; D may be TRBD1 (6 bases). Germline V lookup: CDR1 SGHVS, CDR2 FQNEAQ. This CDR3 has 18 amino acids. V was shortened by 9 bases and J by 5 bases, with 29 bases between the two germline ends. Here the CDR3 DNA reads TGTGCCAGTCTACAGGGTTCGAAAGCACATGCGGCTGATCAGCCCCAGCATTTT. Protein product: CASLQGSKAHAADQPQHF.

V usage is TRBV14 and J usage is TRBJ2-7; no clear D. Trimming pared 8 bases from V and 4 bases from J, leaving 15 bases between. Germline CDR1 reads SGHDN; CDR2 reads FVKESK. CDR3 length: 13 residues. The DNA for the CDR3 is TGTGCCAGCTCGAGAGATCGTGCGTACGAGCAGTACTTC. Amino acids: CASSRDRAYEQYF.

This rearrangement joins TRBV4-1 to TRBJ2-1; 14 nucleotides match TRBD2. V gave up 0 bases and J gave up 7 bases; unmatched junction bases: 2. The CDR3 has 16 residues. Germline loops: CDR1 MGHRA, CDR2 YSYEKL. The CDR3 here is CASSQDRTSGRNEQFF. The CDR3 region has the DNA TGCGCCAGCAGCCAAGACCGGACTAGCGGGAGGAATGAGCAGTTCTTC.

The chain has TRBV11-2 and TRBJ2-3; the match to TRBD2 covers 10 bases. The junction had 5 bases not matched to a gene; V was cut back by 1 base and J by 4 bases. The germline gives CDR1 SGHAT, CDR2 FQNNGV. CDR3 length: 16 amino acids. CDR3 region: CASSLGSSGGADTQYF. CDR3 nucleotide sequence: TGTGCCAGCAGCTTAGGGTCTAGCGGGGGCGCAGATACGCAGTATTTT. The whole variable domain, remainder taken from reference TRBV11-2 and TRBJ2-3, is EAGVAQSPRYKIIEKRQSVAFWCNPISGHATLYWYQQILGQGPKLLIQFQNNGVVDDSQLPKDRFSAERLKGVDSTLKIQPAKLEDSAVYLCASSLGSSGGADTQYFGPGTRLTVL.

The chain couples TRBV6-5 to TRBJ2-5, with D perhaps matching TRBD2 (5 bases). This CDR3 has 16 residues. The germline V gene encodes CDR1 MNHEY and CDR2 SVGAGI. V lost 0 bases, J lost 5 bases, and 16 bases lay in between. The CDR3 DNA follows: TGTGCCAGCAGTTACTCGCTAGCCAGGCTGGGGGAGACCCAGTACTTC. This encodes CASSYSLARLGETQYF.

This chain links TRBV11-2 with TRBJ2-7, with unresolved D. This CDR3 is 13 amino acids long. Per the germline V gene, CDR1 is SGHAT and CDR2 is FQNNGV. V lost 2 bases and J 2 bases, leaving 7 bases between the germline ends. Here the CDR3 reads CASSLNSAYEQYF. CDR3 bases: TGTGCCAGCAGCTTAAATTCAGCCTACGAGCAGTACTTC.

V and J are TRBV7-6 and TRBJ1-1; D ambiguous. Trimming cost V 0 bases and J 6 bases, with 17 bases left between them. The CDR3 runs to 16 residues. From germline, CDR1 is SGHVS and CDR2 FNYEAQ. The CDR3 DNA reads TGTGCCAGCAGCTTAGCTGTGACTATGGACGACGCTGAAGCTTTCTTT. The encoded protein is CASSLAVTMDDAEAFF. The full variable domain, in which reference TRBV7-6 and TRBJ1-1 provide the parts outside the CDR3, is GAGVSQSPRYKVTKRGQDVALRCDPISGHVSLYWYRQALGQGPEFLTYFNYEAQQDKSGLPNDRFSAERPEGSISTLTIQRTEQRDSAMYRCASSLAVTMDDAEAFFGQGTRLTVV.

The chain's CDR3 is CASRLAGVVEQFF. In DNA, the CDR3 is TGTGCCAGCAGACTAGCGGGAGTAGTTGAGCAGTTCTTC. This chain links TRBV27 with TRBJ2-1, with 11 bases matching TRBD2. The CDR3 has 13 residues. V was clipped by 6 bases and J by 9 bases; unmatched bases: 4. CDR1 MNHEY and CDR2 SMNVEV come from the germline V gene (reference sequence).

V is TRBV20-1 and J is TRBJ2-5; no firm D call. Trimming left V 3 bases short and J 1 base short, with 3 bases between. Germline assignment: CDR1 DFQATT and CDR2 SNEGSKA (reference sequence). This CDR3 has 11 residues. The chain's CDR3 is CSASRQETQYF. The CDR3 DNA is TGCAGTGCTAGTCGCCAAGAGACCCAGTACTTC.

CDR3: CASSLGGGEQFF. CDR3 bases: TGTGCCAGCAGCTTGGGAGGGGGAGAGCAGTTCTTC. This rearrangement joins TRBV5-6 to TRBJ2-1, with a tentative D call TRBD1 (6 bases). Germline assignment: CDR1 SGHDT and CDR2 YYEEEE. The ends were cut back, 0 bases at V and 10 bases at J, with 8 bases in the middle. This CDR3 has 12 residues.

This chain joins TRBV4-3 and TRBJ2-7, with TRBD1 matching over 10 bases. This CDR3 is 14 amino acids long. CDR1 is LGHNA, CDR2 YSLEER, per germline. The V and J ends lost 5 bases and 4 bases, in that order; junction bases with no gene match: 5. CDR3 protein: CASSKTGGAYEQYF. As DNA, the CDR3 is TGCGCCAGCAGCAAGACAGGGGGCGCTTACGAGCAGTACTTC.

The chain recombines TRBV30 with TRBJ2-7; 7 nucleotides line up with TRBD2. This CDR3 is built from 12 residues. Per the germline V gene, CDR1 is GTSNPN and CDR2 is SVGIG (reference sequence). Trimming cost V 5 bases and J 6 bases; bases outside gene matches: 7. The CDR3 DNA is TGTGCCTGGCTAAGGGAGGGAGTCGAGCAGTACTTC. Residues: CAWLREGVEQYF.

The rearrangement uses TRBV6-6 and TRBJ2-5, with 14 bases identical to TRBD2. Germline-derived CDR1 and CDR2 are MNHNY and SVGAGI (reference sequence). The CDR3 totals 16 residues. Trimming removed 7 bases from V and 5 bases from J; junction bases left unmatched: 9. The CDR3: CASTATSGGAWETQYF. The DNA of the CDR3 is TGTGCCAGCACCGCGACTAGCGGGGGGGCCTGGGAGACCCAGTACTTC.

The rearrangement links TRBV11-2 to TRBJ2-2; D is uncertain. The V end was cut by 5 bases, the J end by 4 bases, with 11 bases between. In germline, CDR1 is SGHAT, CDR2 FQNNGV. This CDR3 has 14 amino acids. The CDR3 is CASSLQIRTGELFF. CDR3 bases: TGTGCCAGCAGCCTCCAGATTCGCACCGGGGAGCTGTTTTTT.

The rearrangement links TRBV7-2 to TRBJ2-3; 8 positions match TRBD1. V was clipped by 1 base and J by 6 bases; unmatched bases: 12. Germline lookup yields CDR1 SGHTA and CDR2 FQGNSA. The CDR3 has 17 amino acids. CDR3 loop: CASSLVSGGESTDTQYF. The DNA of the CDR3 is TGTGCCAGCAGCTTAGTGTCAGGGGGCGAGTCGACGGATACGCAGTATTTT.

The chain employs TRBV5-6 and TRBJ1-1, with D perhaps matching TRBD1 (6 bases). V gave up 0 bases and J gave up 0 bases, with 9 bases separating them. The CDR3 loop spans 15 amino acids. Germline CDR1 SGHDT, CDR2 YYEEEE. CDR3 region: CASSLGGRMNTEAFF. CDR3 coding DNA: TGTGCCAGCAGCTTGGGGGGGCGAATGAACACTGAAGCTTTCTTT. The variable domain in full, with the rest retrieved from reference TRBV5-6 and TRBJ1-1, is DAGVTQSPTHLIKTRGQQVTLRCSPKSGHDTVSWYQQALGQGPQFIFQYYEEEERQRGNFPDRFSGHQFPNYSSELNVNALLLGDSALYLCASSLGGRMNTEAFFGQGTRLTVV.

The J gene is TRBJ1-5, the V gene TRBV19; no clear D. There are 15 residues in the CDR3. V shed 7 bases and J shed 3 bases, with 16 bases lying between them. Germline CDR1 LNHDA, CDR2 SQIVND (reference sequence). The CDR3 nucleotides read TGTGCCAGTAAGATGGGCAGGCGAGACAATCAGCCCCAGCATTTT. Residues: CASKMGRRDNQPQHF.

The rearrangement links TRBV18 to TRBJ1-4; tentative D call: TRBD1 (6 bases). The CDR3 has 13 residues. Trimming took 6 bases from V and 8 from J, leaving 13 bases between them. The germline CDR1 and CDR2 sequences are KGHSH and LQKENI. For the CDR3, the DNA is TGTGCCAGCTCCCGGCCCGACAGGGAAAAACTGTTTTTT. Translation gives CASSRPDREKLFF. Complete variable domain (other parts from reference TRBV18 and TRBJ1-4): NAGVMQNPRHLVRRRGQEARLRCSPMKGHSHVYWYRQLPEEGLKFMVYLQKENIIDESGMPKERFSAEFPKEGPSILRIQQVVRGDSAAYFCASSRPDREKLFFGSGTQLSVL.

V gene TRBV6-5 combines with J gene TRBJ1-2; TRBD1 matches 9 bases. The CDR3 spans 13 residues. Germline V lookup: CDR1 MNHEY, CDR2 SVGAGI. The J segment lost 4 bases and the V segment lost 7 bases, leaving 4 bases of the junction unmatched. CDR3 DNA sequence: TGTGCCAGCACACAGGGGGCCACCTATGGCTACACCTTC. It specifies CASTQGATYGYTF.

The chain joins TRBV6-1 to TRBJ2-6; 7 bases are shared with TRBD1. The V segment lost 4 bases and the J segment 1 base; nucleotides outside the gene matches: 1. Germline V gives CDR1 MNHNS, CDR2 SASEGT. The CDR3 totals 15 residues. CDR3 DNA: TGTGCCAGCAGTGCACAGGGGTCTGGGGCCAACGTCCTGACTTTC. Amino acids: CASSAQGSGANVLTF.

The chain is built from TRBV4-1 and TRBJ1-2; 9 bases align to TRBD1. Germline values: CDR1 MGHRA, CDR2 YSYEKL. With 4 bases clipped from V and 5 bases from J, the junction kept 11 bases outside the gene matches. The CDR3 consists of 16 residues. The CDR3 region is CASSRPGTGFRYGYTF. DNA for the CDR3: TGCGCCAGCAGCCGGCCCGGGACAGGGTTTAGGTATGGCTACACCTTC.

The chain has TRBV13 and TRBJ2-2; D ambiguous. The CDR3 contains 15 residues. V lost 0 bases and J lost 6, with 11 bases in between. Germline V CDR1 and CDR2: PRHDT, FYEKMQ (reference sequence). The CDR3 DNA is TGTGCCAGCAGCTTAGGGCCGAAATCAGCCGGGGAGCTGTTTTTT. Translated, it gives CASSLGPKSAGELFF.

This chain links TRBV23-1 with TRBJ2-1; 7 bases align to TRBD1. TRBV23-1 belongs to the ORF category, with a function that is uncertain. Germline trimming cut 1 base from V and 7 bases from J; bases unmatched to any gene: 7. This CDR3 has 15 residues. CDR3 DNA sequence: TGCGCCAGCAGTCAATGCCCAACAGGGGAGAATGAGCAGTTCTTC. It is translated as CASSQCPTGENEQFF.